These T cell receptor beta chains were read from a single sample in a study of blood T cell repertoires in COVID-19. The assay was immunoSEQ multiplex PCR, and TCRdb's table has in-frame clones only and misses some. This table holds around 130,000 clones, approximately 83% found once. Sequences were obtained from peripheral blood. The source is a woman in her forties or fifties who had recovered from COVID-19. The CDR3 runs from the conserved cysteine through the conserved F or W. The order of the fields is J gene, V gene, D gene, clone size, CDR3 DNA, CDR3 protein. The D gene is left open where the match is weak. The size entry is marked missing in some rows and otherwise reads once, few, many or a size class.

J: TRBJ1-2; V: TRBV19; D: NA; size: NA; DNA: TGTGCCAGTAGTATAGATCTTAATACAGGGTCATATGGCTACACCTTC; CDR3: CASSIDLNTGSYGYTF
J: TRBJ2-3; V: TRBV7-9; D: NA; size: NA; DNA: TGTGCCAGCAGCTCCGCCCCCCGGGAAACAGATACGCAGTATTTT; CDR3: CASSSAPRETDTQYF
J: TRBJ1-1; V: TRBV6-5; D: NA; size: NA; DNA: TGTGCCAGCAGTTACTTCGGGAGTAACACTGAAGCTTTCTTT; CDR3: CASSYFGSNTEAFF
J: TRBJ2-5; V: TRBV18; D: TRBD1; size: NA; DNA: TGTGCCAGCTCACCAAACCGGGACAGACAAGAGACCCAGTACTTC; CDR3: CASSPNRDRQETQYF
J: TRBJ2-7; V: TRBV11-1; D: NA; size: NA; DNA: TGTGCCAGCAGCCAAAGGGTTTCCGGGGGCGAGCAGTACTTC; CDR3: CASSQRVSGGEQYF
J: TRBJ1-3; V: TRBV20-1; D: NA; size: NA; DNA: TGCAGTGCTAGTGGGGCAGGGCGGGGAAACACCATATATTTT; CDR3: CSASGAGRGNTIYF
J: TRBJ2-1; V: TRBV9; D: TRBD2; size: NA; DNA: TGTGCCAGCAGCAGGGCGGGGGGGCCCTACAATGAGCAGTTCTTC; CDR3: CASSRAGGPYNEQFF
J: TRBJ2-4; V: TRBV10-3; D: TRBD2; size: NA; DNA: TGTGCCATCAGTGAATCCGGGGGGTTAAACATTCAGTACTTC; CDR3: CAISESGGLNIQYF
J: TRBJ2-7; V: TRBV19; D: TRBD1; size: NA; DNA: TGTGCCAGTAGAGACAGGGGGCAGTCCTACGAGCAGTACTTC; CDR3: CASRDRGQSYEQYF
J: TRBJ2-7; V: TRBV15; D: TRBD2; size: NA; DNA: TGTGCCACCAGCATATTGGGAGGGATTAACTACGAGCAGTACTTC; CDR3: CATSILGGINYEQYF
J: TRBJ2-2; V: TRBV3-1/TRBV3-2; D: NA; size: NA; DNA: TGTGCCAGCAGCAAAGAAGGGGGGAACACCGGGGAGCTGTTTTTT; CDR3: CASSKEGGNTGELFF
J: TRBJ2-5; V: TRBV21-1; D: NA; size: once; DNA: TGTGCCAGCAGCAAAAGCAGCGGGAGGCCGAAAGAGACCCAGTACTTC; CDR3: CASSKSSGRPKETQYF
J: TRBJ1-2; V: TRBV7-8; D: TRBD1; size: NA; DNA: TGTGCCAGCAGCTTAGTAGGGGGCTGGGGGACCTATGGCTACACCTTC; CDR3: CASSLVGGWGTYGYTF
J: TRBJ1-2; V: TRBV11-3; D: NA; size: once; DNA: TGTGCCAGCAGCCAGCAGGGAATTTCGGGTGGCTACACCTTC; CDR3: CASSQQGISGGYTF
J: TRBJ1-4; V: TRBV2; D: TRBD1; size: once; DNA: TGTGCCAGCACCTCTGCCCCGACAGGGGGGAAACTGTTTTTT; CDR3: CASTSAPTGGKLFF
J: TRBJ2-7; V: TRBV5-5; D: TRBD1; size: few; DNA: TGTGCCAGCAGGATTCGGGACAGGGTCGTACCCTACGAGCAGTACTTC; CDR3: CASRIRDRVVPYEQYF
J: TRBJ1-6; V: TRBV2; D: NA; size: NA; DNA: TGTGCCAGCAGTGAAGCGGCAACAGGGAGCTATTCACCCCTCCACTTT; CDR3: CASSEAATGSYSPLHF
J: TRBJ1-2; V: TRBV19; D: NA; size: NA; DNA: TGTGCCAGTAGTGTCTTGCACCTTGGACAGCTTGCGGGCTACACCTTC; CDR3: CASSVLHLGQLAGYTF
J: TRBJ2-4; V: TRBV2; D: TRBD2; size: NA; DNA: TGTGCCAGCAGGGAGGTGGCGGGGGGGCTAAACATTCAGTACTTC; CDR3: CASREVAGGLNIQYF
J: TRBJ1-2; V: TRBV6-5; D: NA; size: NA; DNA: TGTGCCAGCAGGGCAGGGCAACCTAGGGATGGCTACACCTTC; CDR3: CASRAGQPRDGYTF